The entry that follows covers one T cell receptor (beta chain) sequence. V was pared by 6 bases and J by 2 bases, with 7 bases of the junction left unmatched. Germline CDR1 ENHRY, CDR2 SYGVKD. CDR3 length equals 15 residues. Via MiXCR, TCRdb re-called the 5' RACE reads, giving one row per CDR3 protein. Among around 650,000 distinct CDR3 sequences listed, under 8.5% were seen once. The data were taken from a study of identical twins. This sample also belongs to another study, concerning yellow fever vaccine responses in identical twins.

This chain joins TRBV10-3 and TRBJ1-2, with TRBD1 matching over 9 bases. Material: PBMCs. The TCR was taken from a woman aged 18-29 years in good health. In DNA form, the CDR3 reads TGTGCCATCAGATTTAGGGACAGGGTAAACTATGGCTACACCTTC. This codes for CAIRFRDRVNYGYTF.